This is a list of T cell receptor beta chains from one sample in a study of cytotoxic CD8 clonotypes in ibrutinib-treated CLL. Data came from immunoSEQ multiplex PCR; TCRdb stores just in-frame clones and leaves some out. The sample has 9,300 or so clones, roughly 55% seen once. Sequenced here: PBMCs, sampled before ibrutinib treatment. These receptor sequences come from a human donor with chronic lymphocytic leukemia. Each CDR3 is given with its conserved first and last residue. Fields, in order: CDR3 protein, CDR3 DNA, V gene, CDR3 length, clone size, D gene, J gene. D genes are given only for firm matches. Rows give clone size only sometimes, using once, few, many, or a class for an expanded clone.

CDR3aa: CASSEPTGFGELFF
CDR3nt: TGTGCCAGCAGTGAACCGACAGGGTTCGGGGAGCTGTTTTTT
v_gene: TRBV2
len: 14
abundance: few
d_gene: TRBD1
j_gene: TRBJ2-2

CDR3aa: CASSSPREKLFF
CDR3nt: TGTGCCAGCAGCTCGCCCCGAGAAAAACTGTTTTTT
v_gene: TRBV5-4
len: 12
abundance: NA
d_gene: NA
j_gene: TRBJ1-4

CDR3aa: CASSRLGGANEQFF
CDR3nt: TGTGCCAGCAGTAGACTAGGAGGTGCCAATGAGCAGTTCTTC
v_gene: TRBV28
len: 14
abundance: NA
d_gene: NA
j_gene: TRBJ2-1

CDR3aa: CASSRDRGFSDTQYF
CDR3nt: TGTGCCAGCTCCCGGGACAGGGGGTTTTCAGATACGCAGTATTTT
v_gene: TRBV6-1
len: 15
abundance: NA
d_gene: TRBD1
j_gene: TRBJ2-3

CDR3aa: CATSRDPARHEQYF
CDR3nt: TGTGCCACCAGCAGAGACCCGGCGCGCCACGAGCAGTACTTC
v_gene: TRBV15
len: 14
abundance: few
d_gene: NA
j_gene: TRBJ2-7

CDR3aa: CASSIDRGEKLFF
CDR3nt: TGTGCCAGTAGTATAGACAGGGGAGAAAAACTGTTTTTT
v_gene: TRBV19
len: 13
abundance: NA
d_gene: NA
j_gene: TRBJ1-4

CDR3aa: CATKRGGVTDTQYF
CDR3nt: TGCGCCACCAAGCGTGGTGGGGTCACAGATACGCAGTATTTT
v_gene: TRBV5-1
len: 14
abundance: NA
d_gene: NA
j_gene: TRBJ2-3

CDR3aa: CASSKLRDRGYEQYF
CDR3nt: TGTGCCAGCAGTAAACTCCGGGACAGGGGCTACGAGCAGTACTTC
v_gene: TRBV6-5
len: 15
abundance: NA
d_gene: TRBD1
j_gene: TRBJ2-7

CDR3aa: CASTRVTGELFF
CDR3nt: TGTGCCAGCACTCGGGTTACCGGGGAGCTGTTTTTT
v_gene: TRBV28
len: 12
abundance: few
d_gene: NA
j_gene: TRBJ2-2

CDR3aa: CASSQSETPGGYTF
CDR3nt: TGCGCCAGCAGCCAAAGTGAGACACCTGGTGGCTACACCTTC
v_gene: TRBV4-1
len: 14
abundance: medium-sized
d_gene: NA
j_gene: TRBJ1-2

CDR3aa: CASSFGTGRGYTF
CDR3nt: TGTGCCAGCAGTTTCGGGACAGGGCGCGGCTACACCTTC
v_gene: TRBV27
len: 13
abundance: NA
d_gene: TRBD1
j_gene: TRBJ1-2

CDR3aa: CASSSGDGIYEQYF
CDR3nt: TGTGCCAGCAGTTCTGGGGACGGAATCTACGAGCAGTACTTC
v_gene: TRBV28
len: 14
abundance: few
d_gene: NA
j_gene: TRBJ2-7

CDR3aa: CASSQVNEQFF
CDR3nt: TGCGCCAGCAGCCAGGTGAATGAGCAGTTCTTC
v_gene: TRBV4-1
len: 11
abundance: NA
d_gene: NA
j_gene: TRBJ2-1

CDR3aa: CASSYSRTTYEQYF
CDR3nt: TGTGCCAGCAGTTACTCGAGGACAACCTACGAGCAGTACTTC
v_gene: TRBV6-6
len: 14
abundance: once
d_gene: NA
j_gene: TRBJ2-7

CDR3aa: CASSPEDSSGETQYF
CDR3nt: TGCGCCAGCAGCCCTGAGGACTCGTCGGGTGAGACCCAGTACTTC
v_gene: TRBV4-1
len: 15
abundance: NA
d_gene: NA
j_gene: TRBJ2-5

CDR3aa: CASSPRQRSTDTQYF
CDR3nt: TGTGCCAGCAGCCCCCGCCAGCGGAGCACAGATACGCAGTATTTT
v_gene: TRBV7-9
len: 15
abundance: NA
d_gene: NA
j_gene: TRBJ2-3

CDR3aa: CASSLGFGLAGVGELFF
CDR3nt: TGTGCCAGCAGCTTAGGTTTCGGACTAGCGGGGGTCGGGGAGCTGTTTTTT
v_gene: TRBV7-2
len: 17
abundance: once
d_gene: TRBD2
j_gene: TRBJ2-2

CDR3aa: CASSFQRQGTNQPQHF
CDR3nt: TGCGCCAGCAGCTTTCAAAGACAGGGGACCAATCAGCCCCAGCATTTT
v_gene: TRBV4-1
len: 16
abundance: NA
d_gene: TRBD1
j_gene: TRBJ1-5

CDR3aa: CASSRGTGRSYTF
CDR3nt: TGTGCCAGCAGTCGCGGGACAGGTAGAAGCTACACCTTC
v_gene: TRBV6-5
len: 13
abundance: NA
d_gene: TRBD1
j_gene: TRBJ1-2

CDR3aa: CAWSSGQQPQHF
CDR3nt: TGTGCCTGGAGTTCAGGGCAGCAGCCCCAGCATTTT
v_gene: TRBV30
len: 12
abundance: few
d_gene: NA
j_gene: TRBJ1-5

CDR3aa: CASREGASNTGELFF
CDR3nt: TGCGCCAGCAGGGAGGGGGCCTCGAACACCGGGGAGCTGTTTTTT
v_gene: TRBV10-2
len: 15
abundance: NA
d_gene: NA
j_gene: TRBJ2-2

CDR3aa: CSVGRGQSNYGYTF
CDR3nt: TGCAGCGTTGGAAGGGGGCAGAGTAACTATGGCTACACCTTC
v_gene: TRBV29-1
len: 14
abundance: NA
d_gene: TRBD1
j_gene: TRBJ1-2

CDR3aa: CASSIDLTGGRRTDTQYF
CDR3nt: TGTGCCAGCAGCATCGACCTTACAGGGGGCAGGCGCACAGATACGCAGTATTTT
v_gene: TRBV5-6
len: 18
abundance: NA
d_gene: TRBD1
j_gene: TRBJ2-3

CDR3aa: CAVTASGGVSGELFF
CDR3nt: TGTGCCGTCACCGCGAGCGGGGGGGTGTCCGGGGAGCTGTTTTTT
v_gene: TRBV6-5
len: 15
abundance: NA
d_gene: TRBD2
j_gene: TRBJ2-2

CDR3aa: CASSLGLTSDSYNEQFF
CDR3nt: TGCGCCAGCAGCTTGGGTTTAACTAGCGACTCCTACAATGAGCAGTTCTTC
v_gene: TRBV5-1
len: 17
abundance: few
d_gene: TRBD2
j_gene: TRBJ2-1

CDR3aa: CASSQGDREYF
CDR3nt: TGTGCCAGCAGCCAGGGGGACCGAGAGTACTTC
v_gene: TRBV14
len: 11
abundance: NA
d_gene: NA
j_gene: TRBJ2-4

CDR3aa: CASSLGTGYGYTF
CDR3nt: TGCGCCAGCAGCTTGGGGACAGGGTACGGCTACACCTTC
v_gene: TRBV5-1
len: 13
abundance: few
d_gene: TRBD1
j_gene: TRBJ1-2

CDR3aa: CASSFVQQGEQYF
CDR3nt: TGTGCCAGCAGCTTCGTACAGCAGGGAGAGCAGTACTTC
v_gene: TRBV7-8
len: 13
abundance: medium-sized
d_gene: NA
j_gene: TRBJ2-7

CDR3aa: CASSPHRALVNEQYF
CDR3nt: TGTGCCAGCAGCCCCCACAGGGCGTTAGTGAACGAGCAGTACTTC
v_gene: TRBV28
len: 15
abundance: NA
d_gene: NA
j_gene: TRBJ2-7

CDR3aa: CASSKGNDGVPPTTGELFF
CDR3nt: TGTGCCAGCAGCAAAGGGAATGATGGGGTTCCCCCGACCACCGGGGAGCTGTTTTTT
v_gene: TRBV21-1
len: 19
abundance: medium-sized
d_gene: NA
j_gene: TRBJ2-2

CDR3aa: CASRHMDRGDSQPQHF
CDR3nt: TGTGCCAGTAGACATATGGACAGGGGGGATAGTCAGCCCCAGCATTTT
v_gene: TRBV19
len: 16
abundance: NA
d_gene: TRBD1
j_gene: TRBJ1-5

CDR3aa: CASSFGPDYAGELFF
CDR3nt: TGTGCCAGCAGCTTTGGTCCCGATTACGCCGGGGAGCTGTTTTTT
v_gene: TRBV7-9
len: 15
abundance: NA
d_gene: NA
j_gene: TRBJ2-2

CDR3aa: CASNQGAGETQYF
CDR3nt: TGTGCCAGCAACCAGGGGGCGGGGGAGACCCAGTACTTC
v_gene: TRBV6-6
len: 13
abundance: NA
d_gene: TRBD1
j_gene: TRBJ2-5

CDR3aa: CATRGLQDTQYF
CDR3nt: TGTGCCACCCGGGGACTACAAGATACGCAGTATTTT
v_gene: TRBV10-3
len: 12
abundance: NA
d_gene: TRBD2
j_gene: TRBJ2-3

CDR3aa: CASSARDRNTGELFF
CDR3nt: TGTGCCAGCAGCGCCCGGGACAGGAACACCGGGGAGCTGTTTTTT
v_gene: TRBV7-8
len: 15
abundance: NA
d_gene: TRBD1
j_gene: TRBJ2-2

CDR3aa: CASSPINQGTGELFF
CDR3nt: TGCGCCAGCAGCCCCATAAATCAGGGGACCGGGGAGCTGTTTTTT
v_gene: TRBV5-1
len: 15
abundance: NA
d_gene: NA
j_gene: TRBJ2-2

CDR3aa: CAISESPLDEQFF
CDR3nt: TGTGCCATCAGTGAATCACCTTTGGATGAGCAGTTCTTC
v_gene: TRBV10-3
len: 13
abundance: once
d_gene: NA
j_gene: TRBJ2-1

CDR3aa: CASTEEGGSRDEQYF
CDR3nt: TGTGCCAGCACCGAGGAAGGAGGTTCACGGGACGAGCAGTACTTC
v_gene: TRBV28
len: 15
abundance: few
d_gene: NA
j_gene: TRBJ2-7

CDR3aa: CASTLRESGAPPEDTEAFF
CDR3nt: TGCGCCAGCACCCTAAGAGAGTCGGGGGCGCCCCCGGAGGACACTGAAGCTTTCTTT
v_gene: TRBV5-1
len: 19
abundance: NA
d_gene: NA
j_gene: TRBJ1-1

CDR3aa: CASSQMPLGLANEKLFF
CDR3nt: TGCGCCAGCAGCCAGATGCCACTCGGGCTTGCTAATGAAAAACTGTTTTTT
v_gene: TRBV4-1
len: 17
abundance: NA
d_gene: NA
j_gene: TRBJ1-4

CDR3aa: CASNGGRGLTSSSAGYTF
CDR3nt: TGTGCCAGTAATGGTGGTAGGGGCCTAACTTCAAGTAGTGCCGGCTACACCTTC
v_gene: TRBV19
len: 18
abundance: NA
d_gene: NA
j_gene: TRBJ1-2

CDR3aa: CASSQDLRTWTYEQYF
CDR3nt: TGTGCCAGCAGCCAAGATCTCAGGACATGGACCTACGAGCAGTACTTC
v_gene: TRBV4-2
len: 16
abundance: NA
d_gene: NA
j_gene: TRBJ2-7

CDR3aa: CASGSTTAGGVTGAFF
CDR3nt: TGTGCTAGTGGTTCGACAACGGCGGGGGGTGTCACGGGAGCTTTCTTT
v_gene: TRBV12-5
len: 16
abundance: NA
d_gene: NA
j_gene: TRBJ1-1